These T cell receptor beta chains were read from a single sample in a study of blood T cell repertoires in COVID-19. The assay was immunoSEQ multiplex PCR, and TCRdb's table has in-frame clones only and misses some. The data show 210,000 or so clones, with almost 85% seen just once and 4% to 6% held by the top ten. Sequencing input: peripheral blood. The receptor set was obtained from an older woman with active or convalescent COVID-19. Each CDR3 is given with its conserved first and last residue. The order of the fields is J gene, V gene, clone size, CDR3 protein. Expanded clones get a size class; other rows say once, few or many, or leave the size out.

TRBJ1-4	TRBV9	once	CASSVGVGGSANEKLFF
TRBJ2-5	TRBV1	-	CTSSPRVQETQYF
TRBJ2-1	TRBV3-1/TRBV3-2	-	CASSQDKGLAGGGEQFF
TRBJ2-2	TRBV4-2	-	CASSPRDRVTGELFF
TRBJ2-5	TRBV18	-	CASSPSVTGGAQYF
TRBJ2-4	TRBV7-9	-	CASSLAGDRADIQYF
TRBJ2-7	TRBV5-1	-	CASSLGVTSGRRSSYEQYF
TRBJ2-1	TRBV2	once	CASLPGLPAYNEQFF
TRBJ1-1	TRBV10-3	-	CAIRRGVYTEAFF
TRBJ2-1	TRBV29-1	-	CSFGEDYNEQFF
TRBJ2-7	TRBV3-1/TRBV3-2	once	CASSQRAGGGEQYF
TRBJ1-1	TRBV6-4	-	CASSVTENTEAFF
TRBJ2-5	TRBV15	-	CATRRTSGSFTGETQYF
TRBJ2-1	TRBV5-4	-	CASSPGMQQGLMFF
TRBJ1-1	TRBV19	-	CASYGGALNTEAFF
TRBJ2-1	TRBV25-1	-	CASSGRSGRLNEQFF
TRBJ2-1	TRBV29-1	once	CSVDGAPGQGYNEQFF
TRBJ2-1	TRBV30	once	CVCNPGTSTSNEQFF
TRBJ2-2	TRBV10-1	-	CASSESALAGTNTGELFF
TRBJ1-2	TRBV9	-	CASTTGTGGGYGYTF
TRBJ1-2	TRBV27	few	CASKGWYSGGPNYGYTF
TRBJ2-3	TRBV7-2	-	CASSLDRGYTDTQYF
TRBJ2-2	TRBV10-2	-	CASNWNTGELFF
TRBJ2-7	TRBV10-3	-	CAIKRTGGALGEQYF
TRBJ2-7	TRBV7-9	-	CASTLTGGYEQYF
TRBJ2-1	TRBV10-3	-	CAISERLAEYNEQFF
TRBJ2-7	TRBV27	-	CASSFTSGHYEQYF
TRBJ2-5	TRBV3-1/TRBV3-2	-	CASTQDSGSMETQYF
TRBJ2-5	TRBV4-2	-	CASSPATSGRGETQYF
TRBJ2-2	TRBV6-4	-	CASSVDFTGELFF
TRBJ1-5	TRBV6-5	once	CASRGGGLGNQPQHF
TRBJ2-7	TRBV4-2	-	CASSQAGLPYEQYF
TRBJ2-1	TRBV7-9	-	CASSGRDSYNEQFF
TRBJ2-7	TRBV10-3	-	CAIGREAVSEQYF
TRBJ2-6	TRBV3-1/TRBV3-2	-	CASSQIVTGANVLTF